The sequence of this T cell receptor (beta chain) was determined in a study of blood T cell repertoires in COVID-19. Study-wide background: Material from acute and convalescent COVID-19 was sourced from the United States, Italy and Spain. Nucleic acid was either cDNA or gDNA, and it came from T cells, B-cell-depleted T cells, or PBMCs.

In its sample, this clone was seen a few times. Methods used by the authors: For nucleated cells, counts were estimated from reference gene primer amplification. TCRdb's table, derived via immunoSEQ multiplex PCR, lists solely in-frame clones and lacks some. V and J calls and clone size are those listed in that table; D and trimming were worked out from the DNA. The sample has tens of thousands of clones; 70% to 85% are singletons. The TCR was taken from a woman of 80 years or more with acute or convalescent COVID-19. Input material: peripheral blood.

CDR3 loop: CASSTLGGATKAEAFF. CDR3 nucleotides: TGTGCCAGTAGTACTCTGGGAGGGGCCACAAAGGCTGAAGCTTTCTTT. This chain connects TRBV19 to TRBJ1-1; maybe TRBD1 (5 bases). In germline, CDR1 is LNHDA, CDR2 SQIVND (reference sequence). The CDR3 has 16 amino acids. Trimming cost V 4 bases and J 6 bases, with 21 bases left between them.